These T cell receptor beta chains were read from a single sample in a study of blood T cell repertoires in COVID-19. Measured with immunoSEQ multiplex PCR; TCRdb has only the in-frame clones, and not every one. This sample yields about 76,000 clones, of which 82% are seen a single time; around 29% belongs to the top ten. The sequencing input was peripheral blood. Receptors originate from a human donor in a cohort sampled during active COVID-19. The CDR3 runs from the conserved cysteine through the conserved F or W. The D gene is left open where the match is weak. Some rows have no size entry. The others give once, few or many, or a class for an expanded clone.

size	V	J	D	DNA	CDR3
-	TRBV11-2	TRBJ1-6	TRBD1	TGTGCCAGCAGCTTTTCTCCGGACAGGGGGGATTCACCCCTCCACTTT	CASSFSPDRGDSPLHF
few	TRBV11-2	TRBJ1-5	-	TGTGCCAGCAGCTTAGCCAGGGATCAGCCCCAGCATTTT	CASSLARDQPQHF
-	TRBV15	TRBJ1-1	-	TGTGCCACCAGCAGAGAGAGGGGGGGGAACACTGAAGCTTTCTTT	CATSRERGGNTEAFF
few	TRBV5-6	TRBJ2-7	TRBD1	TGTGCCAGCAGCCCGAAGTGGAGAACAGGGGGATCCTACGAGCAGTACTTC	CASSPKWRTGGSYEQYF
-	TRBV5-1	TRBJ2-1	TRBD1	TGCGCCAGCAGCCAGGGACAGGGGTCCTACAATGAGCAGTTCTTC	CASSQGQGSYNEQFF
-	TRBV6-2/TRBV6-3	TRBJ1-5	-	TGTGCCAGCAGTTACCATCCCCAGCCCCAGCATTTT	CASSYHPQPQHF
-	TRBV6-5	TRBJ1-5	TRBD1	TGTGCCAGCAGGGGCAACAGGGGTAGCAATCAGCCCCAGCATTTT	CASRGNRGSNQPQHF
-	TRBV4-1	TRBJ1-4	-	TGCGCCAGCAGCCAGGGGAGGGGGGGAGAAAAACTGTTTTTT	CASSQGRGGEKLFF
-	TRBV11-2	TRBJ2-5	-	TGTGCCAGCAGCAATATCCGGACCCAGTACTTC	CASSNIRTQYF
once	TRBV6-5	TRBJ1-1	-	TGTGCCACCCAGGGCATGCGGAACACTGAAGCTTTCTTT	CATQGMRNTEAFF
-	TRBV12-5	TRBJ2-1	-	TGTGCTAGTGGGGCACTAACCGGGAGACACAATGAGCAGTTCTTC	CASGALTGRHNEQFF
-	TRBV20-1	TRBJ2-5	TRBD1	TGCAGGCCAGGGGGCCGAGAGACCCAGTACTTC	CRPGGRETQYF
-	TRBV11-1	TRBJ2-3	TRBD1	TGTGCCAGCAGCGCCGACAGGGGAACAGATACGCAGTATTTT	CASSADRGTDTQYF
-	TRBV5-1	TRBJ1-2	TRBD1	TGCGCCAGCAGCCCGATACTACAGGGGGCCCACTATGGCTACACCTTC	CASSPILQGAHYGYTF
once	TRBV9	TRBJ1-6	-	TGTGCCAGCAGCGAACAGGGAAACCCCTATAATTCACCCCTCCACTTT	CASSEQGNPYNSPLHF
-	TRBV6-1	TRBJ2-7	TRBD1	TGTGCCAGCAGTGAAGTGGGGGACAGGGCGTACTTC	CASSEVGDRAYF
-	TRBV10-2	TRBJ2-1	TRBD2	TGCGCCAGCAGTGATCGACTAGCGGGGGACTCCTACAATGAGCAGTTCTTC	CASSDRLAGDSYNEQFF
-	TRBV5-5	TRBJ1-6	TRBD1	TGTGCCAGCAGCATGTGGACAGGACCCAATTCACCCCTCCACTTT	CASSMWTGPNSPLHF
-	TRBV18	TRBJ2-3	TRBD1	TGTGCCAGCTCACGGGACAGGCCCCCAGGGAATACGCAGTATTTT	CASSRDRPPGNTQYF
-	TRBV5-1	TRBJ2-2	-	TGCGCCAGCAGCTTATACGGGGGAACGATCCGAACCGGGGAGCTGTTTTTT	CASSLYGGTIRTGELFF
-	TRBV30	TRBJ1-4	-	TGTGCCGGGGGGGGCAGGGATAATGAAAAACTGTTTTTT	CAGGGRDNEKLFF
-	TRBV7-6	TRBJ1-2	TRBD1	TGTGCCAGCAGCTTACGGGACAGCCGAGGTTTTGGCTACACCTTC	CASSLRDSRGFGYTF
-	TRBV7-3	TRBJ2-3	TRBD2	TGTGCCAGCAGCTTGCGGGGGGTCACAGATACGCAGTATTTT	CASSLRGVTDTQYF
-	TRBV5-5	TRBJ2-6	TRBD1	TGTGCCAGCAGCTGGGGGACAGGGAGCTCTGGGGCCAACGTCCTGACTTTC	CASSWGTGSSGANVLTF
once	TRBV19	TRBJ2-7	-	TGTGCCAGTAGTATAGAGGCAGGGGCTACCTACGAGCAGTACTTC	CASSIEAGATYEQYF
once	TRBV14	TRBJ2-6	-	TGTGCCAGCAGCCTACTGAACTCTGGGGCCAACGTCCTGACTTTC	CASSLLNSGANVLTF
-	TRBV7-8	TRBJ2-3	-	TGTGCCAGCAGCCTGGAACAGAGCACAGATACGCAGTATTTT	CASSLEQSTDTQYF
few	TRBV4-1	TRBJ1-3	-	TGCGCCAGCAGCCAAGTAGTGCGGAACACCATATATTTT	CASSQVVRNTIYF
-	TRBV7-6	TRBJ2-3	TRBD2	TGTGCCAGCAGCTTAGCGGGGGGCAGCGGGGGTGATACGCAGTATTTT	CASSLAGGSGGDTQYF
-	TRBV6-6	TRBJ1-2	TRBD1	TGTGCCAGCAGTTACGGAGACAGGACAGGGGGTGGCTACACCTTC	CASSYGDRTGGGYTF
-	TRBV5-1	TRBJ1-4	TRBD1	TGCGCCAGCTCGGTCACAGGGGTTGGGCGTGAAAAACTGTTTTTT	CASSVTGVGREKLFF
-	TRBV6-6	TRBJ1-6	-	TGTGCCAGCAGCCCCGGGGGGCCGTCCTATAATTCACCCCTCCACTTT	CASSPGGPSYNSPLHF
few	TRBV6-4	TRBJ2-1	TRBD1	TGTGCCAGTCGGACAGGGTCCTACAATGAGCAGTTCTTC	CASRTGSYNEQFF
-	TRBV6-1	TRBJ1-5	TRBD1	TGTGCCAGCAGGCTGGGACAGGGAAATCAGCCCCAGCATTTT	CASRLGQGNQPQHF
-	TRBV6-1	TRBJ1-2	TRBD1	TGTGCCAGCAGTGGGGCCCCGGGACAGGGGAAGTATGGCTACACCTTC	CASSGAPGQGKYGYTF
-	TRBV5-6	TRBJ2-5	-	TGTGCCAGCAGCTTTACCAGGGGAGAGACCCAGTACTTC	CASSFTRGETQYF
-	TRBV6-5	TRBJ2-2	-	TGTGCCAGCAGAGACGGACAGCACACCGGGGAGCTGTTTTTT	CASRDGQHTGELFF
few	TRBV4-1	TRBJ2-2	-	TGCGCCAGCAGCCGCCAGGCGAAGAACACCGGGGAGCTGTTTTTT	CASSRQAKNTGELFF
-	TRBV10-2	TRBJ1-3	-	TGCGCCAGCGGACGAGGGGGATCAGGAAACACCATATATTTT	CASGRGGSGNTIYF
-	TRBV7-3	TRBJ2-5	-	TGTGCCAGCAGCTTAATCCCGGGTGGTGTAGAGACCCAGTACTTC	CASSLIPGGVETQYF